This T cell receptor (beta chain) emerged from a study of T cell repertoires in cytomegalovirus infection. About the study: HLA-C-restricted CMV epitopes, recently identified, and well-studied HLA-B-restricted ones were used by the study.

Study-level findings and limits: HLA-C-restricted CMV-specific TCR beta clonotypes prevailed in the ex vivo response.

The trim removed 4 bases at V and 3 bases at J, leaving 11 bases unmatched. Per the germline V gene, CDR1 is SGHVS and CDR2 is FQNEAQ. This CDR3 contains 16 residues. TCRdb redid the calling of the reads with MiXCR, one entry per CDR3 protein. The sample lists about 150,000 distinct CDR3 sequences, around 30% seen once, with around half in the top ten. As concerns this clonotype: The antigen remains unidentified.

This receptor was identified in a human donor in good health (CMV status not recorded). Some clones in this sample may be carry-over from other donors' samples. The sample consisted of CD8+ T cells from cultured PBMCs, taken from culture after CMV antigen stimulation. The chain couples TRBV7-8 to TRBJ2-5; 7 bases are shared with TRBD1. The CDR3 loop is CASSSLGEGGEETQYF. The CDR3 DNA follows: TGTGCCAGCAGCTCCCTCGGGGAAGGGGGCGAAGAGACCCAGTACTTC.